The rows below give T cell receptor beta chains drawn from one sample of a study of shared clonotypes between healthy human individuals. The table came from immunoSEQ multiplex PCR; TCRdb's copy has only in-frame clones and leaves some out. The table shows fewer than 1 million clones, with around 96% occurring only once. Sequencing was performed on naive CD8+ T cells sorted from blood. The receptors here all came from a man aged 25-40 years in good health. Both conserved end residues are part of each CDR3. The D gene is left open where the match is weak. Size tells how often a clone was seen (once, few, many) or the class of an expanded clone, and some rows leave it out.

CDR3 length: 15; D gene: TRBD1; V gene: TRBV25-1; J gene: TRBJ1-5; clone size: -; CDR3 DNA: TGTGCCAGCAGTACAGGGGGGGGTAGCAATCAGCCCCAGCATTTT; CDR3 protein: CASSTGGGSNQPQHF
CDR3 length: 15; D gene: -; V gene: TRBV27; J gene: TRBJ2-7; clone size: -; CDR3 DNA: TGTGCCAGCAGTTTCGTGAGGGAAAGGTCCTACGAGCAGTACTTC; CDR3 protein: CASSFVRERSYEQYF
CDR3 length: 16; D gene: -; V gene: TRBV7-8; J gene: TRBJ2-5; clone size: -; CDR3 DNA: TGTGCCAGCAGCTCATGGCCAGCGGACCAAGGGGAGACCCAGTACTTC; CDR3 protein: CASSSWPADQGETQYF
CDR3 length: 15; D gene: TRBD2; V gene: TRBV7-8; J gene: TRBJ2-2; clone size: -; CDR3 DNA: TGTGCCAGCAGCTTAAGGGCTAGCGGGAGCCGGGAGCTGTTTTTT; CDR3 protein: CASSLRASGSRELFF
CDR3 length: 14; D gene: -; V gene: TRBV2; J gene: TRBJ2-7; clone size: -; CDR3 DNA: TGTGCCAGCATCGCCTCAGCGGGTGGCTACGAGCAGTACTTC; CDR3 protein: CASIASAGGYEQYF
CDR3 length: 14; D gene: -; V gene: TRBV11-3; J gene: TRBJ2-5; clone size: -; CDR3 DNA: TGTGCCAGCAGCTCCTGGGACGGAGAAGAGACCCAGTACTTC; CDR3 protein: CASSSWDGEETQYF
CDR3 length: 15; D gene: TRBD1; V gene: TRBV15; J gene: TRBJ2-7; clone size: -; CDR3 DNA: TGTGCCACCAGCAGGGACAGGTCAAACTCCTACGAGCAGTACTTC; CDR3 protein: CATSRDRSNSYEQYF
CDR3 length: 13; D gene: -; V gene: TRBV7-6; J gene: TRBJ2-1; clone size: -; CDR3 DNA: TGTGCCAGCAGCTTAGAACGTATCAATGAGCAGTTCTTC; CDR3 protein: CASSLERINEQFF
CDR3 length: 14; D gene: TRBD2; V gene: TRBV7-8; J gene: TRBJ2-7; clone size: -; CDR3 DNA: TGTGCCAGCAGCTTCCCTGGCGGGAGGGACGAGCAGTACTTC; CDR3 protein: CASSFPGGRDEQYF
CDR3 length: 15; D gene: -; V gene: TRBV19; J gene: TRBJ2-7; clone size: once; CDR3 DNA: TGTGCCAGTAGTATAGCAGCGGGCCAGACCTACGAGCAGTACTTC; CDR3 protein: CASSIAAGQTYEQYF
CDR3 length: 16; D gene: TRBD2; V gene: TRBV5-1; J gene: TRBJ2-1; clone size: once; CDR3 DNA: TGCGCCAGCAGCAACCAAGCGGGAGGGCACTACAATGAGCAGTTCTTC; CDR3 protein: CASSNQAGGHYNEQFF
CDR3 length: 14; D gene: TRBD1; V gene: TRBV29-1; J gene: TRBJ2-5; clone size: -; CDR3 DNA: TGCAGCGTGGTAGGGGTTGACAGGGCCGAGACCCAGTACTTC; CDR3 protein: CSVVGVDRAETQYF
CDR3 length: 13; D gene: TRBD1; V gene: TRBV30; J gene: TRBJ2-3; clone size: few; CDR3 DNA: TGTGCCTGGAGGGAAACAGGGGGAGATACGCAGTATTTT; CDR3 protein: CAWRETGGDTQYF
CDR3 length: 15; D gene: -; V gene: TRBV2; J gene: TRBJ2-7; clone size: -; CDR3 DNA: TGTGCCAGCACCTACGAGGGTATGAGCTCCTACGAGCAGTACTTC; CDR3 protein: CASTYEGMSSYEQYF
CDR3 length: 15; D gene: -; V gene: TRBV25-1; J gene: TRBJ1-3; clone size: -; CDR3 DNA: TGTGCCAGCAGGGCAACAGGGAACTCTGGAAACACCATATATTTT; CDR3 protein: CASRATGNSGNTIYF
CDR3 length: 16; D gene: -; V gene: TRBV27; J gene: TRBJ2-7; clone size: -; CDR3 DNA: TGTGCCAGCAGTTTAGGGACGGGGATCGCATCCTACGAGCAGTACTTC; CDR3 protein: CASSLGTGIASYEQYF
CDR3 length: 11; D gene: -; V gene: TRBV5-1; J gene: TRBJ2-7; clone size: -; CDR3 DNA: TGCGCCAGCGCAAATAGTTACGAGCAGTACTTC; CDR3 protein: CASANSYEQYF
CDR3 length: 17; D gene: TRBD1; V gene: TRBV14; J gene: TRBJ2-7; clone size: -; CDR3 DNA: TGTGCCAGCAGCCAGGACAGGGCTGGGGGTGATTCCTACGAGCAGTACTTC; CDR3 protein: CASSQDRAGGDSYEQYF
CDR3 length: 14; D gene: TRBD2; V gene: TRBV7-9; J gene: TRBJ2-5; clone size: -; CDR3 DNA: TGTGCCAGCAGCTTAAGCGGGAGGGCTGAGACCCAGTACTTC; CDR3 protein: CASSLSGRAETQYF
CDR3 length: 16; D gene: -; V gene: TRBV28; J gene: TRBJ1-1; clone size: -; CDR3 DNA: TGTGCCAGCACCCTTGGGGGGACCCCCCCTGCAGCTGAAGCTTTCTTT; CDR3 protein: CASTLGGTPPAAEAFF
CDR3 length: 13; D gene: -; V gene: TRBV25-1; J gene: TRBJ2-7; clone size: -; CDR3 DNA: TGTGCCAGCAGTCCAGGTCCCACCTACGAGCAGTACTTC; CDR3 protein: CASSPGPTYEQYF
CDR3 length: 16; D gene: TRBD2; V gene: TRBV7-8; J gene: TRBJ2-7; clone size: once; CDR3 DNA: TGTGCCAGCAGCTTAAAGTATACTAGCGGCCGTTACGAGCAGTACTTC; CDR3 protein: CASSLKYTSGRYEQYF
CDR3 length: 18; D gene: TRBD1; V gene: TRBV13; J gene: TRBJ2-2; clone size: -; CDR3 DNA: TGTGCCAGCAGCTTAGGCCTGGGGACAGGGGATAACACCGGGGAGCTGTTTTTT; CDR3 protein: CASSLGLGTGDNTGELFF
CDR3 length: 14; D gene: TRBD1; V gene: TRBV11-2; J gene: TRBJ2-7; clone size: -; CDR3 DNA: TGTGCCAGCAGCCCCGGGACAGGACCCTACGAGCAGTACTTC; CDR3 protein: CASSPGTGPYEQYF
CDR3 length: 17; D gene: -; V gene: TRBV11-2; J gene: TRBJ2-7; clone size: -; CDR3 DNA: TGTGCCAGCAGCTTAGTCGGTAGCGGAATGAGCTCCTACGAGCAGTACTTC; CDR3 protein: CASSLVGSGMSSYEQYF
CDR3 length: 13; D gene: -; V gene: TRBV6-5; J gene: TRBJ2-7; clone size: -; CDR3 DNA: TGTGCCAGCAGTTACGAGGTCTCCTACGAGCAGTACTTC; CDR3 protein: CASSYEVSYEQYF
CDR3 length: 16; D gene: TRBD1; V gene: TRBV11-2; J gene: TRBJ2-1; clone size: -; CDR3 DNA: TGTGCCAGCAGCTCTACAGGGGGCGAAACCTACAATGAGCAGTTCTTC; CDR3 protein: CASSSTGGETYNEQFF